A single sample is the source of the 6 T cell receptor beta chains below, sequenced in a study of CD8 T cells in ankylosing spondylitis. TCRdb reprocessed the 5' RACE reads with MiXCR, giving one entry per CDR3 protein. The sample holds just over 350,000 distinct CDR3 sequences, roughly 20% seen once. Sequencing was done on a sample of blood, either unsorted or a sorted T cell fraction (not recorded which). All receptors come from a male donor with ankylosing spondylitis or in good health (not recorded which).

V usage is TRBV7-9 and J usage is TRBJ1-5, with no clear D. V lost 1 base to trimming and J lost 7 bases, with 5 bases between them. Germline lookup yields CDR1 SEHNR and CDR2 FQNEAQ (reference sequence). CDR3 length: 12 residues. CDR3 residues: CASSLDRQPQHF. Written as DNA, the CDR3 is TGTGCCAGCAGCTTAGATAGACAGCCCCAGCATTTT.

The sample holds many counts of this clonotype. The CDR3 DNA sequence: TGTGCCATCAGTGAACCAGACGGGGGGACTAGCGGGGGAAATGAGCAGTTCTTC. Translating it yields CAISEPDGGTSGGNEQFF. J is TRBJ2-1 and V is TRBV10-3; 14 nucleotides match TRBD2. V lost 3 bases and J lost 7; bases outside the gene matches: 11. CDR3 length: 18 amino acids. CDR1 and CDR2 from the germline V gene are ENHRY and SYGVKD.

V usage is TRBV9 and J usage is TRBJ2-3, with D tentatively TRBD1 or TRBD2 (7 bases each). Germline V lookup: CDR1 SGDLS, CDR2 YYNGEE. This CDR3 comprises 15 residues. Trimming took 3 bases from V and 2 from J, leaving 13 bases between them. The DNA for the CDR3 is TGTGCCAGCAGCGCCAGGGGGGGGGCCACAGATACGCAGTATTTT. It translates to CASSARGGATDTQYF.

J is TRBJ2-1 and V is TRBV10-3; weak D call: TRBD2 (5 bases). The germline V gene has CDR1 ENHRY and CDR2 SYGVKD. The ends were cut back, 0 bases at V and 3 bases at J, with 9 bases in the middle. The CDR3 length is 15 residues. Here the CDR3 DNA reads TGTGCCATCAGTGAGTCACGAGGGAACTACAATGAGCAGTTCTTC. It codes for CAISESRGNYNEQFF.

The CDR3 spells CASSLLYEAGELFF. DNA for the CDR3: TGTGCCAGCAGTTTATTGTACGAGGCCGGGGAGCTGTTTTTT. The chain is built from TRBV27 and TRBJ2-2; D gene unclear. The CDR3 runs 14 residues. The V end was cut by 1 base, the J end by 6 bases, with 9 bases between. Germline loops: CDR1 MNHEY, CDR2 SMNVEV (reference sequence).

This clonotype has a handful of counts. The CDR3 DNA reads as TGTGCCAGCAGTTCAAGACAGGGTACAGATACGCAGTATTTT. It is translated as CASSSRQGTDTQYF. This chain uses TRBV6-5 with TRBJ2-3; 7 bases fit TRBD1. In germline, CDR1 is MNHEY, CDR2 SVGAGI. The CDR3 consists of 14 residues. With 4 bases clipped from V and 3 bases from J, the junction kept 4 bases outside the gene matches.